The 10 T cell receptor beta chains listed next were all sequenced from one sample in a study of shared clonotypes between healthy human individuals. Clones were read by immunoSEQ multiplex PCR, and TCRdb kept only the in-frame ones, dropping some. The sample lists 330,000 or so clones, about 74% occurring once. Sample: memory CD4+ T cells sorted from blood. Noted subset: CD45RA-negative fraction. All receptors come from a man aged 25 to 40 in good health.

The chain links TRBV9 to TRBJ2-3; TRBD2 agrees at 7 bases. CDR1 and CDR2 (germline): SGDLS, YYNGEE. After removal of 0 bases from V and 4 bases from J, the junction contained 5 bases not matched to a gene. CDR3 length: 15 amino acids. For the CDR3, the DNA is TGTGCCAGCAGCGTAGTCTCGGGGGGTGCAGATACGCAGTATTTT. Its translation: CASSVVSGGADTQYF.

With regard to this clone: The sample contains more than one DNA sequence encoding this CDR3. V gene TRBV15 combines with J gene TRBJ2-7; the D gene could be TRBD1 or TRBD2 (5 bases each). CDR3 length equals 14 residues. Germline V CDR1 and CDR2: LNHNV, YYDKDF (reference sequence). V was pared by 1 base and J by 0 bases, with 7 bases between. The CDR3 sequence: CATSRAGSSYEQYF. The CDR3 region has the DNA TGTGCCACCAGCAGAGCAGGGAGCTCCTACGAGCAGTACTTC.

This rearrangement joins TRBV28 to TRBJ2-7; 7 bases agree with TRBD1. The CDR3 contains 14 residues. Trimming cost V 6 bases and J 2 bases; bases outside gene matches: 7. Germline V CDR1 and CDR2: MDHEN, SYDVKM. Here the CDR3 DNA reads TGTGCCAGCAGCACTCCGGGACAGACCTACGAGCAGTACTTC. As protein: CASSTPGQTYEQYF.

The CDR3 bases are TGTGCCAGCAGCTCCGGACAAGGGATGACTGAAGCTTTCTTT. Amino acid sequence: CASSSGQGMTEAFF. V is TRBV7-9 and J is TRBJ1-1, with D perhaps matching TRBD1 (5 bases). The CDR3 spans 14 residues. Germline assignment: CDR1 SEHNR and CDR2 FQNEAQ (reference sequence). Deletions cut 4 bases from V and 5 bases from J, with 14 bases between.

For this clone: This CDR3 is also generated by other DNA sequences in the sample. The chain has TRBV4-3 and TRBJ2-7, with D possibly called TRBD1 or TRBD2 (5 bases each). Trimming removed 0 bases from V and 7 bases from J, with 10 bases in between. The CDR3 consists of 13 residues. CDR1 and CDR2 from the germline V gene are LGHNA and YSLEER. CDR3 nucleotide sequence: TGCGCCAGCAGCCAAGATCATGGGGGTGAGCAGTACTTC. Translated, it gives CASSQDHGGEQYF.

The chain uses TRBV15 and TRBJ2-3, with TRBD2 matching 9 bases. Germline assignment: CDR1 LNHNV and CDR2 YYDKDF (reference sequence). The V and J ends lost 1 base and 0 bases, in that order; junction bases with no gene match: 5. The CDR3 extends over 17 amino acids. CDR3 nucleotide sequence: TGTGCCACCAGCAGAGGCCTAGCGGGAACTAGCACAGATACGCAGTATTTT. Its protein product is CATSRGLAGTSTDTQYF.

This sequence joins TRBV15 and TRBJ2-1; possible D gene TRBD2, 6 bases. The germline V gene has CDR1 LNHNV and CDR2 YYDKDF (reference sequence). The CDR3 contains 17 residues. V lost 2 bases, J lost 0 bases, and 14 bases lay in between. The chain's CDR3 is CATSRLIGGPSYNEQFF. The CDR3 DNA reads TGTGCCACCAGCAGATTGATCGGAGGGCCCTCCTACAATGAGCAGTTCTTC.

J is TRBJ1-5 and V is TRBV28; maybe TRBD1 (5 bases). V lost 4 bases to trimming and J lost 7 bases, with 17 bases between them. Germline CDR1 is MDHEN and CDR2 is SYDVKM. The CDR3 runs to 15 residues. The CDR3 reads CASSSFGGGYQPQHF. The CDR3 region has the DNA TGTGCCAGCAGTTCCTTCGGGGGGGGATACCAGCCCCAGCATTTT.

This CDR3 is CASSLFADAATQYF. DNA of the CDR3: TGTGCCAGCAGCTTATTCGCCGACGCGGCTACGCAGTATTTT. V is TRBV11-2 and J is TRBJ2-3; no clear D gene. Germline V CDR1 and CDR2: SGHAT, FQNNGV. Deletions cut 2 bases from V and 8 bases from J, with 14 bases between. The CDR3 length is 14 residues.

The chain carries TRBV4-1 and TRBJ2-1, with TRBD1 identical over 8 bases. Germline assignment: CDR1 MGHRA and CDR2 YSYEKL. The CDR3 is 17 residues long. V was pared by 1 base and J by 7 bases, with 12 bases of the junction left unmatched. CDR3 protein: CASSQARRQGAINEQFF. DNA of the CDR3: TGCGCCAGCAGCCAAGCGCGTCGGCAGGGGGCCATAAATGAGCAGTTCTTC.